The next 4 T cell receptor beta chains were all read from a single sample in a study of T cell repertoires in cytomegalovirus infection. TCRdb re-called the reads with MiXCR, one entry per CDR3 protein. Seen here are fewer than 550,000 distinct CDR3 sequences, over 9% observed once, and the top ten hold about a tenth. The sample was PBMCs. The receptor set was obtained from a human donor in good health (CMV status not recorded). Some clones in this sample may be carry-over from other donors' samples.

This clonotype was seen at least ten times. CDR3 loop: CASSLLPSLHYNEQFF. The CDR3 bases are TGTGCCAGCAGCTTATTGCCCTCACTACACTACAATGAGCAGTTCTTC. The V call is TRBV7-2, the J call TRBJ2-1, with unresolved D. Germline V gives CDR1 SGHTA, CDR2 FQGNSA. V dropped 2 bases and J dropped 3 bases, with 14 bases sitting between them. This CDR3 contains 16 residues.

With regard to this clonotype: Being one base from a much bigger clone, this may be a read error. The chain links TRBV28 to TRBJ1-2; the D gene is possibly TRBD1 (6 bases). The CDR3 spans 12 residues. Trimming removed 7 bases at V and 8 bases at J, with 14 bases between. CDR1 and CDR2 (germline): MDHEN, SYDVKM. This CDR3 reads CASTEQGLGYTF. The DNA for the CDR3 is TGTGCCAGCACCGAACAGGGATTAGGCTACACCTTC.

This clonotype was seen repeatedly, ten times or more. The chain has TRBV5-4 and TRBJ1-2, with TRBD1 matching over 9 bases. Germline lookup yields CDR1 SGHNT and CDR2 YYREEE (reference sequence). The CDR3 is made up of 19 amino acids. V lost 0 bases to trimming and J lost 8 bases; unmatched junction nucleotides: 20. CDR3 DNA sequence: TGTGCCAGCAGCTTGGATATTGGAACAGGGGGCACTCTCAGTGGGGGCTACACCTTC. Its protein is CASSLDIGTGGTLSGGYTF.

The V gene is TRBV28, the J gene TRBJ2-7, with TRBD2 matching over 13 bases. The germline CDR1 and CDR2 sequences are MDHEN and SYDVKM. This CDR3 is 17 amino acids long. V lost 5 bases to trimming and J lost 3 bases; unmatched junction nucleotides: 10. CDR3 sequence reads: CASSGLAGEEGGYEQYF. For the CDR3, the DNA is TGTGCCAGCAGTGGACTAGCGGGAGAGGAAGGGGGCTACGAGCAGTACTTC.